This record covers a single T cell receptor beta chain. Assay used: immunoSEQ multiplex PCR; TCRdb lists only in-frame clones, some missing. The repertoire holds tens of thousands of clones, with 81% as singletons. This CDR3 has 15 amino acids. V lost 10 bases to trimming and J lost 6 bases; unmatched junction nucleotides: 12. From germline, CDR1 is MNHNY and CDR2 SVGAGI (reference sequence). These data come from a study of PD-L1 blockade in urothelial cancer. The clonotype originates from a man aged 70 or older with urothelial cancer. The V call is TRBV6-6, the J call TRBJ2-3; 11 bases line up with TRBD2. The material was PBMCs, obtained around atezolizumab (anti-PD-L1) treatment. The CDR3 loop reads CATTISTSGSDTQYF. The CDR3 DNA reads TGTGCCACCACTATCTCCACTAGCGGGAGTGATACGCAGTATTTT.